Presented here are 29 T cell receptor beta chains from one specimen sequenced in a study of T cell responses to AZD1222 COVID-19 vaccine. Sequencing used immunoSEQ multiplex PCR; TCRdb keeps in-frame clones, though not all of them. The data contain about 94,000 clones, roughly 90% of them singletons. Sequenced here: peripheral blood, sampled on day 0 of AZD1222 vaccination. The receptors come from an adult in good health.

This sequence joins TRBV6-2 or TRBV6-3 and TRBJ1-1, with 8 bases fitting TRBD1. V was pared by 6 bases and J by 8 bases, with 5 bases of the junction left unmatched. Germline V CDR1 and CDR2: MNHEY, SVGEGT. The CDR3 contains 12 residues. The CDR3 nucleotides read TGTGCCAGCAGCGGGACAGGCGAGGAAGCTTTCTTT. Translation gives CASSGTGEEAFF.

The chain couples TRBV10-3 to TRBJ1-2, with D possibly being TRBD1 (5 bases). V shed 4 bases and J shed 3 bases, with 9 bases lying between them. The CDR3 consists of 13 residues. From germline, CDR1 is ENHRY and CDR2 SYGVKD. The CDR3 DNA is TGTGCCATCAGTGTGGAGGGGCACTATGGCTACACCTTC. Translation: CAISVEGHYGYTF.

This chain connects TRBV19 to TRBJ1-6; TRBD1 is a possible D gene (5 bases). Germline values: CDR1 LNHDA, CDR2 SQIVND (reference sequence). With 4 bases removed from V and 7 bases from J, the gap between germline ends came to 17 bases. This CDR3 has 16 residues. CDR3 in amino acids: CASSKKRAGRNSPLHF. The CDR3 coding sequence is TGTGCCAGTAGTAAGAAGAGAGCAGGGCGGAATTCACCCCTCCACTTT.

This chain links TRBV27 with TRBJ2-3, with D possibly TRBD2 on 5 matching bases. V dropped 2 bases and J dropped 4 bases, with 13 bases sitting between them. Germline loops: CDR1 MNHEY, CDR2 SMNVEV (reference sequence). This CDR3 is 15 amino acids long. In DNA, the CDR3 is TGTGCCAGCAGTTTAAGGTTGCAGGAGGCAGATACGCAGTATTTT. This codes for CASSLRLQEADTQYF.

The chain employs TRBV10-3 and TRBJ2-1; 7 bases are shared with TRBD1. Unmatched junction bases numbered 19, after V lost 4 bases and J lost 7 bases. Germline V CDR1 and CDR2: ENHRY, SYGVKD. The CDR3 length is 18 residues. In DNA, the CDR3 is TGTGCCATCAGTGCAAACCCTTGGGGGCAGGGGGTAGCTAATGAGCAGTTCTTC. Translated, it gives CAISANPWGQGVANEQFF.

This sequence joins TRBV21-1 and TRBJ1-1. TRBV21-1 is assigned pseudogene status. There are 14 residues in the CDR3. CDR3 loop: CASRDKVVNTEAFF. CDR3 sequence (DNA): TGTGCCAGCAGAGATAAGGTCGTGAACACTGAAGCTTTCTTT.

The chain has TRBV3-1 (or the pseudogene TRBV3-2) and TRBJ1-2, with D possibly TRBD1 on 5 matching bases. V dropped 4 bases and J dropped 2 bases, with 14 bases sitting between them. This CDR3 spans 15 amino acids. Germline lookup yields CDR1 LGHDT and CDR2 YNNKEL (reference sequence). Here the CDR3 reads CASSRGGSENYGYTF. For the CDR3, the DNA is TGTGCCAGCAGCCGGGGCGGCAGCGAGAACTATGGCTACACCTTC.

The genes are TRBV6-5 and TRBJ1-5, with D unresolved. Germline loops: CDR1 MNHEY, CDR2 SVGAGI. The V gene lost 6 bases and the J gene lost 7 bases, with 10 bases spanning the gap. CDR3 length: 12 residues. CDR3 DNA sequence: TGTGCCAGCAGCATGGAGGGCCAGCCCCAGCATTTT. This sequence encodes CASSMEGQPQHF.

This rearrangement joins TRBV4-1 to TRBJ1-5; D gene unclear. The CDR3 totals 15 residues. Germline CDR1 MGHRA, CDR2 YSYEKL. Trimming removed 2 bases from V and 6 bases from J, with 14 bases in between. The CDR3 reads CASSQTGVGAQPQHF. The CDR3 DNA reads as TGCGCCAGCAGCCAAACCGGGGTTGGAGCTCAGCCCCAGCATTTT.

The chain carries TRBV5-4 and TRBJ1-2; tentatively, D is TRBD1 (6 bases). V shed 0 bases and J shed 4 bases, with 13 bases lying between them. Per germline, CDR1 SGHNT and CDR2 YYREEE (reference sequence). The CDR3 sequence is 15 residues long. The CDR3 region is CASSLVGGLFYGYTF. The CDR3 nucleotides read TGTGCCAGCAGCTTGGTTGGGGGGCTTTTCTATGGCTACACCTTC. Supplemented by reference TRBV5-4 and TRBJ1-2, the full variable domain reads ETGVTQSPTHLIKTRGQQVTLRCSSQSGHNTVSWYQQALGQGPQFIFQYYREEENGRGNFPPRFSGLQFPNYSSELNVNALELDDSALYLCASSLVGGLFYGYTFGSGTRLTVV.

V usage is TRBV19 and J usage is TRBJ1-6; no firm D call. The V gene's germline CDR1 is LNHDA and CDR2 SQIVND (reference sequence). V dropped 10 bases and J dropped 10 bases, with 17 bases sitting between them. The CDR3 loop spans 13 amino acids. The CDR3 DNA reads TGTGCCACCATGGGTGGGATCGGATCACCCCTCCACTTT. This sequence encodes CATMGGIGSPLHF.

This clone showed up just once. The V gene is TRBV6-5, the J gene TRBJ1-2; D is possibly TRBD1 (6 bases). The CDR3 covers 12 residues. The V end was cut by 6 bases, the J end by 8 bases, with 13 bases between. CDR1 and CDR2 from the germline V gene are MNHEY and SVGAGI. CDR3 residues: CASSNTGQGYTF. CDR3 sequence (DNA): TGTGCCAGCAGCAATACAGGGCAGGGCTACACCTTC.

The chain is built from TRBV9 and TRBJ1-4; the D gene is possibly TRBD1 (6 bases). CDR3 length equals 15 residues. From germline, CDR1 is SGDLS and CDR2 YYNGEE. The V end was cut by 0 bases, the J end by 7 bases, with 13 bases between. CDR3 loop: CASSVEGGRAEKLFF. The CDR3 DNA reads TGTGCCAGCAGCGTAGAGGGGGGCCGGGCTGAAAAACTGTTTTTT.

The rearrangement links TRBV6-5 to TRBJ2-5, with D uncertain. Germline V gene sequence: CDR1 MNHEY, CDR2 SVGAGI. Trimming removed 6 bases at V and 4 bases at J, with 6 bases between. The CDR3 spans 11 residues. The CDR3 here is CASRIGETQYF. As DNA, the CDR3 is TGTGCCAGCAGGATCGGAGAGACCCAGTACTTC.

The chain employs TRBV19 and TRBJ1-4; D possibly corresponds to TRBD1 (6 bases). The germline V and J ends were trimmed by 2 bases and 7 bases, with 14 bases remaining between them. Looked up from germline, CDR1 is LNHDA and CDR2 is SQIVND (reference sequence). CDR3 length: 15 residues. CDR3: CASSIQPGDGEKLFF. The CDR3 DNA is TGTGCCAGTAGTATACAACCAGGGGACGGTGAAAAACTGTTTTTT.

This chain connects TRBV29-1 to TRBJ2-3, with unresolved D. V lost 7 bases and J lost 0, with 5 bases in between. Looked up from germline, CDR1 is SQVTM and CDR2 is ANQGSEA. The CDR3 length is 11 residues. The CDR3, as DNA: TGCAGCGGACATAGCACAGATACGCAGTATTTT. Translating it yields CSGHSTDTQYF.

The chain links TRBV7-2 to TRBJ2-2, with 7 nucleotides matching TRBD1. This CDR3 contains 13 residues. The germline V gene has CDR1 SGHTA and CDR2 FQGNSA. J gave up 7 bases and V 5 bases, and 4 bases lay outside the gene matches. The CDR3 reads CASSITGDGELFF. CDR3 coding DNA: TGTGCCAGCAGCATAACAGGGGACGGGGAGCTGTTTTTT. The full variable domain, its missing parts supplied by reference TRBV7-2 and TRBJ2-2, is GAGVSQSPSNKVTEKGKDVELRCDPISGHTALYWYRQSLGQGLEFLIYFQGNSAPDKSGLPSDRFSAERTGGSVSTLTIQRTQQEDSAVYLCASSITGDGELFFGEGSRLTVL.

In this sample, this clone turned up once. This chain links TRBV6-1 with TRBJ2-5; D tentatively reads TRBD1 or TRBD2 (6 bases each). This CDR3 is built from 17 residues. Germline CDR1 MNHNS, CDR2 SASEGT. V lost 3 bases, J lost 4 bases, and 21 bases lay in between. The CDR3 spells CASSDGGHWAIVETQYF. The CDR3 DNA reads as TGTGCCAGCAGTGATGGGGGGCACTGGGCAATTGTAGAGACCCAGTACTTC.

The table lists this clone with a few counts. CDR3 region: CASSQETQSSGNTIYF. The CDR3 DNA is TGCGCCAGCAGCCAAGAGACGCAAAGCTCTGGAAACACCATATATTTT. The chain carries TRBV4-1 and TRBJ1-3; D call uncertain. This CDR3 has 16 amino acids. Trimming removed 0 bases from V and 0 bases from J, with 9 bases in between. Germline assignment: CDR1 MGHRA and CDR2 YSYEKL.

The chain carries TRBV4-3 and TRBJ2-7; 9 nucleotides line up with TRBD1. The V gene's germline CDR1 is LGHNA and CDR2 YSLEER. V shed 0 bases and J 2 bases; nucleotides not matched to a gene: 5. The CDR3 has 16 amino acids. CDR3 nucleotides: TGCGCCAGCAGCCAAGACAAGGGACAGGGAGCCTACGAGCAGTACTTC. Translated: CASSQDKGQGAYEQYF.

The chain uses TRBV30 and TRBJ1-2; no clear D gene. Trimming took off 5 bases at V and 7 bases at J, with 20 bases between the two ends. This CDR3 has 14 residues. Germline assignment: CDR1 GTSNPN and CDR2 SVGIG (reference sequence). CDR3 sequence (DNA): TGTGCCTGGGAGTCCTTTGACGGGCACGGTGGCTACACCTTC. Its translation is CAWESFDGHGGYTF. The full variable domain, in which reference TRBV30 and TRBJ1-2 provide the parts outside the CDR3, is SQTIHQWPATLVQPVGSPLSLECTVEGTSNPNLYWYRQAAGRGLQLLFYSVGIGQISSEVPQNLSASRPQDRQFILSSKKLLLSDSGFYLCAWESFDGHGGYTFGSGTRLTVV.

The rearrangement joins TRBV14 to TRBJ2-7, with a tentative D call TRBD2 (5 bases). Trimming pared 4 bases from V and 5 bases from J, leaving 18 bases between. The CDR3 spans 15 residues. Germline V lookup: CDR1 SGHDN, CDR2 FVKESK. The DNA for the CDR3 is TGTGCCAGCAGCCCCGGGAACCACGCCCGGGACGAGCAGTACTTC. Translation gives CASSPGNHARDEQYF.

The chain uses TRBV19 and TRBJ1-1, with D uncertain. Germline V gene lookup returns CDR1 LNHDA and CDR2 SQIVND (reference sequence). The V end lost 1 base, the J end lost 3 bases, and 12 bases lay between the germline ends. The CDR3 length is 15 residues. The CDR3 loop is CASSIVGRDDTEAFF. As DNA, the CDR3 is TGTGCCAGTAGTATAGTGGGTAGGGATGACACTGAAGCTTTCTTT.

Only one count was recorded for this clone. For the CDR3, the DNA is TGTGCCAGCAGCCCCGTTCGATCCGGGGAGCTGTTTTTT. It translates to CASSPVRSGELFF. V usage is TRBV7-2 and J usage is TRBJ2-2; D unclear. The V and J ends lost 5 bases and 6 bases respectively, with 10 bases between them. Looked up from germline, CDR1 is SGHTA and CDR2 is FQGNSA. The length of the CDR3 is 13 residues. Using reference TRBV7-2 and TRBJ2-2 for the parts outside the CDR3, the full variable domain is GAGVSQSPSNKVTEKGKDVELRCDPISGHTALYWYRQSLGQGLEFLIYFQGNSAPDKSGLPSDRFSAERTGGSVSTLTIQRTQQEDSAVYLCASSPVRSGELFFGEGSRLTVL.

V and J are TRBV10-3 and TRBJ1-1; 10 positions match TRBD1. The CDR3 is 21 residues long. The germline V gene has CDR1 ENHRY and CDR2 SYGVKD. The V gene end was trimmed by 0 bases and the J gene end by 7 bases; junction bases not matched to a gene: 23. This CDR3 is CAISESFYLDRGVKGWDEAFF. CDR3 nucleotides: TGTGCCATCAGTGAGTCGTTTTATTTGGACAGGGGGGTGAAAGGATGGGATGAAGCTTTCTTT.

This chain's CDR3 is CASRDVQWNTEAFF. Here the CDR3 DNA reads TGTGCCAGCAGGGACGTACAGTGGAACACTGAAGCTTTCTTT. The chain is built from TRBV6-5 and TRBJ1-1, with D hard to call. Per the germline V gene, CDR1 is MNHEY and CDR2 is SVGAGI. The CDR3 runs 14 residues. Trimming pared 6 bases from V and 1 base from J, leaving 12 bases between.

J is TRBJ2-3 and V is TRBV12-2; TRBD2, the table's D call, lacks a check against the DNA. TRBV12-2 is termed a pseudogene. This CDR3 is built from 18 residues. CDR3 residues: CASRWRGGAGRSTDTQYF. Written as DNA, the CDR3 is TGTGCAAGTCGCTGGCGGGGGGGAGCGGGGCGGAGCACAGATACGCAGTATTTT.

The V gene is TRBV9, the J gene TRBJ2-2; D call uncertain. There are 14 residues in the CDR3. The V gene lost 1 base and the J gene lost 6 bases, with 10 bases spanning the gap. Germline CDR1 is SGDLS and CDR2 is YYNGEE. CDR3 loop: CASSVLSAAGELFF. As DNA, the CDR3 is TGTGCCAGCAGCGTACTATCTGCGGCCGGGGAGCTGTTTTTT. Using reference TRBV9 and TRBJ2-2 for the parts outside the CDR3, the full variable domain is DSGVTQTPKHLITATGQRVTLRCSPRSGDLSVYWYQQSLDQGLQFLIQYYNGEERAKGNILERFSAQQFPDLHSELNLSSLELGDSALYFCASSVLSAAGELFFGEGSRLTVL.

The chain uses TRBV15 and TRBJ1-3, with TRBD1 as a possible D gene (6 bases). V shed 0 bases and J shed 12 bases, with 18 bases lying between them. Per the germline V gene, CDR1 is LNHNV and CDR2 is YYDKDF (reference sequence). The CDR3 extends over 15 amino acids. CDR3 DNA sequence: TGTGCCACCAGCAGAGATCAAGGGAGGGGGTCCAGCATATATTTT. It specifies CATSRDQGRGSSIYF.